This passage covers 19 T cell receptor beta chains from one sample sequenced in a study of cytomegalovirus exposure and HLA in healthy donors. Data came from immunoSEQ multiplex PCR; TCRdb stores just in-frame clones and leaves some out. The sample lists some 250,000 clones, 90% seen once, with under 0.45% in the top ten. Sequencing was done on a sample of PBMCs. The receptors stem from a woman younger than 30 in good health and CMV-seronegative.

The chain joins TRBV28 to TRBJ1-1; D remains ambiguous. CDR3 length: 18 amino acids. Trimming stripped 3 bases from V and 0 bases from J, with 20 bases between. Germline V gives CDR1 MDHEN, CDR2 SYDVKM. The CDR3 loop reads CASSFILEGMELNTEAFF. As DNA, the CDR3 is TGTGCCAGCAGTTTTATCTTGGAGGGAATGGAACTGAACACTGAAGCTTTCTTT.

This clone has just one count. The chain joins TRBV28 to TRBJ1-3; D unresolved. The length of the CDR3 is 15 residues. The germline CDR1 and CDR2 sequences are MDHEN and SYDVKM. V was clipped by 5 bases and J by 0 bases, with 11 bases between them. CDR3 nucleotide sequence: TGTGCCAGCAGTCCTGTGGACTACTCTGGAAACACCATATATTTT. Its protein is CASSPVDYSGNTIYF.

The V call is TRBV5-1, the J call TRBJ2-2; 8 nucleotides align to TRBD2. Germline assignment: CDR1 SGHRS and CDR2 YFSETQ. Trimming at V came to 0 bases and at J to 15 bases, leaving 25 bases not matched to a gene. This CDR3 comprises 19 residues. CDR3 in amino acids: CASSLEGGGSRVTGIHLFF. The CDR3 bases are TGCGCCAGCAGCTTGGAAGGCGGGGGGTCCCGAGTCACCGGGATACATTTGTTTTTT.

This clone showed up just a few times. The DNA for the CDR3 is TGCGCCAGCAGCCCTGGACTAGCGGGGTGGTCGGGGGAGCTGTTTTTT. Its protein is CASSPGLAGWSGELFF. This rearrangement joins TRBV5-1 to TRBJ2-2, with 12 bases identical to TRBD2. J lost 8 bases, V lost 4 bases, and 9 bases had no gene match. The CDR3 has 16 amino acids. Germline assignment: CDR1 SGHRS and CDR2 YFSETQ.

This clone turned up a few times. The V call is TRBV6-5, the J call TRBJ1-1; D not resolved. CDR1 and CDR2 (germline): MNHEY, SVGAGI. This CDR3 has 15 residues. The germline V and J ends were trimmed by 0 bases and 6 bases, with 14 bases remaining between them. CDR3 in DNA: TGTGCCAGCAGTTACTCGACTGAAACTCGGGCTGAAGCTTTCTTT. Amino acids: CASSYSTETRAEAFF.

The J gene is TRBJ1-2, the V gene TRBV10-3, with a weak D call TRBD1 (5 bases). V was trimmed by 2 bases and J by 8 bases, leaving 9 bases between them. CDR1 and CDR2 from the germline V gene are ENHRY and SYGVKD. The CDR3 covers 12 residues. The CDR3 region has the DNA TGTGCCATCAGTGAGCCCAGGGCGGGCTACACCTTC. It encodes CAISEPRAGYTF.

The V gene is TRBV28, the J gene TRBJ2-7; the D gene is possibly TRBD1 (5 bases). This CDR3 has 13 amino acids. V lost 7 bases to trimming and J lost 3 bases, with 13 bases between them. In germline, CDR1 is MDHEN, CDR2 SYDVKM. The CDR3 region has the DNA TGTGCCAGCACAGGGCTGGGAATCTACGAGCAGTACTTC. This codes for CASTGLGIYEQYF.

This chain joins TRBV29-1 and TRBJ2-5, with a tentative D call TRBD1 (5 bases). Germline-derived CDR1 and CDR2 are SQVTM and ANQGSEA. The V and J ends lost 4 bases and 2 bases respectively, with 8 bases between them. This CDR3 comprises 12 residues. The CDR3 nucleotides are TGCAGCGTTGTATCAGGGCAAGAGACCCAGTACTTC. Its translation is CSVVSGQETQYF. The whole variable domain, filled in from reference TRBV29-1 and TRBJ2-5, reads SAVISQKPSRDICQRGTSLTIQCQVDSQVTMMFWYRQQPGQSLTLIATANQGSEATYESGFVIDKFPISRPNLTFSTLTVSNMSPEDSSIYLCSVVSGQETQYFGPGTRLLVL.

The V call is TRBV7-2, the J call TRBJ2-5, with 8 positions matching TRBD2. This CDR3 region has 16 residues. Germline CDR1 is SGHTA and CDR2 is FQGNSA. The junction had 9 bases not matched to a gene; V was cut back by 1 base and J by 5 bases. CDR3 nucleotides: TGTGCCAGCAGCTTAGTTGCGGGGGGATTAAGGGAGACCCAGTACTTC. This gives the protein CASSLVAGGLRETQYF.

The chain employs TRBV4-1 and TRBJ2-5; D is ambiguous. Germline V gives CDR1 MGHRA, CDR2 YSYEKL. V was trimmed by 4 bases and J by 1 base, leaving 7 bases between them. This CDR3 contains 13 residues. CDR3 region: CASSRTLQETQYF. CDR3 nucleotides: TGCGCCAGCAGCCGAACTCTCCAAGAGACCCAGTACTTC.

The rearrangement links TRBV27 to TRBJ1-6; weak D call: TRBD1 (6 bases). Trimming pared 4 bases from V and 6 bases from J, leaving 13 bases between. The CDR3 contains 15 residues. Germline CDR1 MNHEY, CDR2 SMNVEV (reference sequence). Written as DNA, the CDR3 is TGTGCCAGCAGTTCGGGACATTTGCTTAATTCACCCCTCCACTTT. It specifies CASSSGHLLNSPLHF.

The rearrangement joins TRBV11-2 to TRBJ2-1; 7 bases match TRBD1. This CDR3 region has 15 residues. The germline V gene has CDR1 SGHAT and CDR2 FQNNGV. V gave up 4 bases and J gave up 7 bases; unmatched junction bases: 10. The CDR3 here is CASSWETGTVNEQFF. DNA for the CDR3: TGTGCCAGCAGCTGGGAGACAGGGACGGTAAATGAGCAGTTCTTC.

The V gene is TRBV10-1, the J gene TRBJ2-1; D gene ambiguous. The CDR3 runs to 13 residues. Trimming cost V 6 bases and J 12 bases, with 18 bases left between them. The germline CDR1 and CDR2 sequences are WNHNN and SYGVQD (reference sequence). CDR3: CASSETAQPWQFF. DNA of the CDR3: TGCGCCAGCAGCGAAACAGCCCAACCTTGGCAGTTCTTC.

The chain joins TRBV29-1 to TRBJ2-2; tentative D call: TRBD1 (5 bases). The ends were cut back, 4 bases at V and 2 bases at J, with 11 bases in the middle. Germline lookup yields CDR1 SQVTM and CDR2 ANQGSEA. CDR3 length: 14 amino acids. The CDR3 protein is CSVGRQGNTGELFF. CDR3 nucleotide sequence: TGCAGCGTTGGGCGGCAGGGCAACACCGGGGAGCTGTTTTTT.

This sequence joins TRBV7-2 and TRBJ1-5; TRBD1 matches 10 bases. Germline V gives CDR1 SGHTA, CDR2 FQGNSA. There are 16 residues in the CDR3. V was pared by 5 bases and J by 7 bases, with 11 bases of the junction left unmatched. In DNA form, the CDR3 reads TGTGCCAGCAGCCTACAGGGGACAGGGGAATGGCAGCCCCAGCATTTT. Protein: CASSLQGTGEWQPQHF.

The genes are TRBV9 and TRBJ1-1; D might be TRBD1 (5 bases). The V end lost 6 bases, the J end lost 4 bases, and 28 bases lay between the germline ends. Germline V gives CDR1 SGDLS, CDR2 YYNGEE. This CDR3 has 18 residues. Here the CDR3 reads CASTPYRRGGSSPTEAFF. The CDR3 DNA sequence: TGTGCCAGCACCCCATACAGGAGGGGAGGGAGTTCCCCCACTGAAGCTTTCTTT.

V and J are TRBV28 and TRBJ1-2; 10 bases agree with TRBD1. The junction had 12 bases not matched to a gene; V was cut back by 6 bases and J by 8 bases. The CDR3 runs 15 residues. Germline V CDR1 and CDR2: MDHEN, SYDVKM. Here the CDR3 DNA reads TGTGCCAGCAGCCTCCTCCGACAGGGGGCGAGGGGCTACACCTTC. Translation gives CASSLLRQGARGYTF.

The chain couples TRBV27 to TRBJ1-3; 7 bases align to TRBD1. The CDR3 covers 16 residues. CDR1 and CDR2 from the germline V gene are MNHEY and SMNVEV (reference sequence). The junction had 9 bases not matched to a gene; V was cut back by 2 bases and J by 5 bases. The CDR3 DNA follows: TGTGCCAGCAGTTTAGGCCCCGGGGACAGTCGAAACACCATATATTTT. Translated: CASSLGPGDSRNTIYF.

The gene calls are TRBV19 and TRBJ2-3; TRBD1 matches at 7 bases. The CDR3 is made up of 15 amino acids. Looked up from germline, CDR1 is LNHDA and CDR2 is SQIVND (reference sequence). The V and J ends lost 5 bases and 1 base, in that order; junction bases with no gene match: 6. The DNA for the CDR3 is TGTGCCAGTAGTCTGACAGGGTCGGGCACAGATACGCAGTATTTT. As protein: CASSLTGSGTDTQYF. The full variable domain, rest sourced from reference TRBV19 and TRBJ2-3, is DGGITQSPKYLFRKEGQNVTLSCEQNLNHDAMYWYRQDPGQGLRLIYYSQIVNDFQKGDIAEGYSVSREKKESFPLTVTSAQKNPTAFYLCASSLTGSGTDTQYFGPGTRLTVL.